This T cell receptor (beta chain) is drawn from a study of CD8 T cells in ankylosing spondylitis. One entry per CDR3 protein results from TCRdb running MiXCR on the 5' RACE reads. The sample has 350,000 or so distinct CDR3 sequences, less than 9.5% seen once. The CDR3 runs 18 residues. V trimming: 4 bases; J trimming: 3 bases; junction bases outside the gene matches: 17. Germline V lookup: CDR1 SGHRS, CDR2 YFSETQ. Study-wide findings and caveats: Disease-linked clones reportedly showed significant enrichment in matched ankylosing spondylitis synovial fluid. Seemingly characteristic of ankylosing spondylitis blood was a TCR beta motif consisting of roughly 8 highly homologous variants.

This clonotype has a count of ten or more. Its antigen is not known. This sequence originates from a male donor with ankylosing spondylitis. Sequencing input: blood, either unsorted or a sorted T cell fraction (not recorded which). The chain has TRBV5-1 and TRBJ2-7; 9 bases are shared with TRBD2. CDR3 residues: CASSPGLATLLSYYEQYF. Written as DNA, the CDR3 is TGCGCCAGCAGCCCGGGACTAGCCACCCTACTCTCTTACTACGAGCAGTACTTC.